This TCR beta chain emerged from a study of blood T cell repertoires in COVID-19. Study overall: PBMCs, B-cell-depleted T cells, or T cells provided the cDNA or gDNA that made up the material.

Germline values: CDR1 MGHRA, CDR2 YSYEKL. The CDR3 totals 16 residues. V lost 0 bases and J 2 bases, leaving 11 bases between the germline ends. Per the original data handling: Amplification of reference gene primers was used by the study to estimate nucleated cell counts. Profiled with immunoSEQ multiplex PCR; TCRdb holds only in-frame clones, not every one. That table is the source of V, J and clone size, and D and trimming were worked out from the DNA. The sample has 130,000 to 150,000 clones, roughly 86% seen once. The chain carries TRBV4-1 and TRBJ1-5; maybe TRBD1 (6 bases). The sequenced sample consisted of peripheral blood. The sequence derives from a human donor in a cohort sampled during active COVID-19. The CDR3: CASSQDRTARNQPQHF. DNA for the CDR3: TGCGCCAGCAGCCAAGATCGGACAGCGCGCAATCAGCCCCAGCATTTT.